This T cell receptor beta chain was identified in a study of beta chain features in type 1 diabetes. Study-level results: The question of HLA type influencing TCRB rearrangement was one that remained unresolved here.

About this clone itself: Its antigen is undetermined.

The sequenced template was cDNA made from the entire isolated RNA. The protocol was immunoSEQ multiplex PCR, while the TCRdb copy is restricted to in-frame clones and leaves out a portion. The sample holds about 260,000 clones, around 68% seen once. V lost 5 bases, J lost 0 bases, and 9 bases stayed unmatched. The germline CDR1 and CDR2 sequences are SQVTM and ANQGSEA. The CDR3 is made up of 16 amino acids. Material for sequencing was naive CD4+ T cells from blood. V is TRBV29-1 and J is TRBJ2-3; 9 nucleotides agree with TRBD1. The clonotype comes from a man in his thirties or forties in good health. The CDR3: CSVSGRTGDSTDTQYF. The CDR3 DNA reads as TGCAGCGTTTCCGGAAGGACAGGGGATAGCACAGATACGCAGTATTTT.